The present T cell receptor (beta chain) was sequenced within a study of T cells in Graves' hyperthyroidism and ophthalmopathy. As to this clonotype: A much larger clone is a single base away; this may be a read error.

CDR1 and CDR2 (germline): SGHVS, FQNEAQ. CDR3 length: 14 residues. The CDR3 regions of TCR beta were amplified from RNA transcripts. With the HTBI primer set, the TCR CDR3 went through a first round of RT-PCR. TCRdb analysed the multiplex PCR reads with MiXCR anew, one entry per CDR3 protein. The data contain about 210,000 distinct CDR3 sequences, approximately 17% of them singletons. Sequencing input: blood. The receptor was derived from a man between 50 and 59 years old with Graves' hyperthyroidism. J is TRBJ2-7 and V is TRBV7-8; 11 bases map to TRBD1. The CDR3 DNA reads TGTGCCAGCATCTTAGGGACAGGGGGGGTCGAGCAGTACTTC. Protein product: CASILGTGGVEQYF. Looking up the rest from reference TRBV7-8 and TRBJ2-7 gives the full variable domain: GAGVSQSPRYKVAKRGQDVALRCDPISGHVSLFWYQQALGQGPEFLTYFQNEAQLDKSGLPSDRFFAERPEGSVSTLKIQRTQQEDSAVYLCASILGTGGVEQYFGPGTRLTVT.